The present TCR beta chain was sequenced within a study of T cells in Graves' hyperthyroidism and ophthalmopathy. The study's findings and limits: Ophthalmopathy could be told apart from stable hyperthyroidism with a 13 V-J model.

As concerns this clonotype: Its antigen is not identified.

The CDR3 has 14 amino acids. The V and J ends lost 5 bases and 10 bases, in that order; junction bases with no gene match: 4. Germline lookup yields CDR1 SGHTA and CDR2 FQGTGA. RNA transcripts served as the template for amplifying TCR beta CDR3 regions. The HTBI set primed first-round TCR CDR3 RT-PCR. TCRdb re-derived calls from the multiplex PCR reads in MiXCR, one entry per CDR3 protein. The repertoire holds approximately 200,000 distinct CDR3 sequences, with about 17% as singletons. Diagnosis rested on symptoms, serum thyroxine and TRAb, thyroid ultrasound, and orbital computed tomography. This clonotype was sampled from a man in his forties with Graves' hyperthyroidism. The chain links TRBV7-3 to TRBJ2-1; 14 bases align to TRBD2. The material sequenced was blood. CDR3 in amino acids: CASSRLAGGQEQFF. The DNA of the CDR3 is TGTGCCAGCAGCCGACTAGCGGGGGGGCAGGAGCAGTTCTTC.